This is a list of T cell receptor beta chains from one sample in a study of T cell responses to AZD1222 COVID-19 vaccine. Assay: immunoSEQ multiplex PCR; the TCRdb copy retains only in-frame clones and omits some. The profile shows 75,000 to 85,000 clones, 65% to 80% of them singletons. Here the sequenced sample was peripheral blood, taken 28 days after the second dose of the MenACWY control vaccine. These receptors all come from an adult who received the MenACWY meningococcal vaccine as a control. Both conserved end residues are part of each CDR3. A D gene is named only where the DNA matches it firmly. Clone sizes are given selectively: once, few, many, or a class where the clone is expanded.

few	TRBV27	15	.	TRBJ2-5	CASRARRGLQETQYF	TGTGCCAGCAGAGCCCGGCGGGGTCTCCAAGAGACCCAGTACTTC
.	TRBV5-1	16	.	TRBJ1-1	CASTQAGGHMNTEAFF	TGCGCCAGCACCCAAGCGGGAGGACACATGAACACTGAAGCTTTCTTT
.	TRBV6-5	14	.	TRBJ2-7	CASTEGGSYYEQYF	TGTGCCAGTACCGAAGGGGGATCTTACTACGAGCAGTACTTC
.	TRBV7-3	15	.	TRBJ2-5	CASSLAGRRGETQYF	TGTGCCAGCAGCTTAGCTGGGCGTCGAGGAGAGACCCAGTACTTC
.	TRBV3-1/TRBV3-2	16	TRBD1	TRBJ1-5	CASSPSGGPADQPQHF	TGTGCCAGCAGCCCTTCAGGGGGGCCTGCGGATCAGCCCCAGCATTTT
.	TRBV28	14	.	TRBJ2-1	CASRETNSYNEQFF	TGTGCCAGCAGGGAGACTAACTCCTACAATGAGCAGTTCTTC
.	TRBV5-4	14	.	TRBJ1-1	CASSPVGDLTEAFF	TGTGCCAGCAGCCCCGTGGGGGATTTAACTGAAGCTTTCTTT
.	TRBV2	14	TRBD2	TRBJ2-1	CASSLLAGWNEQFF	TGTGCCAGCAGTTTATTAGCGGGATGGAATGAGCAGTTCTTC
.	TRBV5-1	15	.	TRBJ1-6	CASSLSPGYNSPLHF	TGCGCCAGCAGCTTGTCGCCGGGATATAATTCACCCCTCCACTTT
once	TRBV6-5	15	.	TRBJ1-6	CASRALEGNNSPLHF	TGTGCCAGCAGGGCTTTGGAGGGAAATAATTCACCCCTCCACTTT
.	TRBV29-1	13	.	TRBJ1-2	CSVRLVGADGYTF	TGCAGCGTACGTTTAGTGGGGGCGGATGGCTACACCTTC
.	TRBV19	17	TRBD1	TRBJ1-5	CASSISNRGTRNQPQHF	TGTGCCAGTAGTATTAGTAACAGGGGAACACGCAATCAGCCCCAGCATTTT
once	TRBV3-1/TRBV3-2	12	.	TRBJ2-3	CASSLYTDTQYF	TGTGCCAGCAGCCTTTACACAGATACGCAGTATTTT
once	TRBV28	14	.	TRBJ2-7	CASSFWDTYYEQYF	TGTGCCAGCAGTTTTTGGGACACCTACTACGAGCAGTACTTC
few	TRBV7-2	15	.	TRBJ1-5	CASSLALGGDQPQHF	TGTGCCAGCAGCTTAGCGCTGGGGGGGGATCAGCCCCAGCATTTT
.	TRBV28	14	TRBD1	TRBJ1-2	CASSSTGGTGGYTF	TGTGCCAGCAGTTCTACAGGGGGCACTGGTGGCTACACCTTC
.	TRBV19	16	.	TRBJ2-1	CASSSSEGRTYNEQFF	TGTGCCAGTAGCTCTAGTGAGGGCAGAACCTACAATGAGCAGTTCTTC
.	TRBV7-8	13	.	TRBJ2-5	CASSPGTQETQYF	TGTGCCAGCAGCCCGGGGACACAAGAGACCCAGTACTTC
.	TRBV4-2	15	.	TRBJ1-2	CASSPLAVLLYGYTF	TGTGCCAGCAGCCCCCTCGCGGTACTTCTCTATGGCTACACCTTC
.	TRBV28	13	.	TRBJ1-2	CASSPETVYGYTF	TGTGCCAGCAGTCCCGAGACTGTCTATGGCTACACCTTC
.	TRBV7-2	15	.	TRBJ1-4	CASSSRTGSGEKLFF	TGTGCCAGCAGCTCGAGGACGGGTTCTGGTGAAAAACTGTTTTTT
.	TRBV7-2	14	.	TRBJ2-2	CASSPSGQAGELFF	TGTGCCAGCAGCCCGAGCGGCCAAGCCGGGGAGCTGTTTTTT
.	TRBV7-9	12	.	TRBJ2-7	CASSFSGSEQYF	TGTGCCAGCAGCTTTAGCGGAAGCGAGCAGTACTTC
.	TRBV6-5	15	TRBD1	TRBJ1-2	CASRPGGVEIYGYTF	TGTGCCAGCAGGCCAGGGGGCGTGGAGATCTATGGCTACACCTTC
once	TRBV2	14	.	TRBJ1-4	CASSWKQGNEKLFF	TGTGCCAGCAGTTGGAAACAGGGTAATGAAAAACTGTTTTTT
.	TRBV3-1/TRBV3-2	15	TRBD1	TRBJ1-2	CASSQDSTGSYGYTF	TGTGCCAGCAGCCAAGATTCGACAGGGAGCTATGGCTACACCTTC
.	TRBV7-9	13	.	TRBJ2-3	CASSPKSTDTQYF	TGTGCCAGCAGCCCAAAGTCTACAGATACGCAGTATTTT
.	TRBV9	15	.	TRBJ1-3	CASSVRAHSGNTIYF	TGTGCCAGCAGCGTCCGGGCGCACTCTGGAAACACCATATATTTT
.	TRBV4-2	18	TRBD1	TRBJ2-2	CASSREEDRGLGTGELFF	TGTGCCAGCAGCCGCGAAGAGGACAGGGGGCTAGGCACCGGGGAGCTGTTTTTT
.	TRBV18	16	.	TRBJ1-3	CASSPRGITSGNTIYF	TGTGCCAGCTCACCTAGGGGGATCACCTCTGGAAACACCATATATTTT
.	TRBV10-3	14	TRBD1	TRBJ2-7	CAISGDRASYEQYF	TGTGCCATCAGTGGAGACAGGGCCTCCTACGAGCAGTACTTC
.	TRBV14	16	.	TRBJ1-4	CASSQDLPGSGKKLFF	TGTGCCAGCAGCCAAGATCTTCCAGGGAGTGGAAAAAAACTGTTTTTT
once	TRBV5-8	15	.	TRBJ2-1	CASSLGAGSYNEQFF	TGTGCCAGCAGCTTGGGGGCGGGCTCCTACAATGAGCAGTTCTTC
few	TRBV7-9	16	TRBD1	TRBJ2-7	CASSSGKTGKFHEQYF	TGTGCCAGCAGCTCTGGAAAGACAGGGAAGTTCCACGAGCAGTACTTC
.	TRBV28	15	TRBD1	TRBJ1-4	CASSPPTGGQEKLFF	TGTGCCAGCAGTCCTCCGACAGGGGGCCAGGAAAAACTGTTTTTT
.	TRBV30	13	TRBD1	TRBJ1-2	CAWKAQGVNGYTF	TGTGCCTGGAAGGCACAGGGGGTGAATGGCTACACCTTC
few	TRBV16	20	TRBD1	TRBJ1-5	CASSPSSLGQGRGRNQPQHF	TGTGCCAGCAGCCCTTCCTCCTTAGGACAGGGAAGAGGACGCAATCAGCCCCAGCATTTT
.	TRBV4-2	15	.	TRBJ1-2	CASSQDGSRESGYTF	TGTGCCAGCAGCCAAGATGGGTCCAGGGAAAGTGGCTACACCTTC
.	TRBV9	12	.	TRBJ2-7	CASSFSSYEQYF	TGTGCCAGCAGCTTCAGCTCCTACGAGCAGTACTTC